This T cell receptor beta chain was found in a study of blood T cells in healthy people across ages. Study-wide background: Capture via template switching afforded approximately one barcoded beta molecule per two T cells.

Through a sample-barcoded 5' primer and a J-beta primer mix, a second PCR was run for roughly 6 to 12 cycles. TCRdb ran MiXCR on the 5' RACE reads and lists one entry per CDR3 protein. Of 380,000 or so distinct CDR3 sequences in the sample, more than 45% are singletons; the top ten hold under 60%. V was shortened by 11 bases and J by 6 bases, with 26 bases between the two germline ends. The germline V gene encodes CDR1 LGHNA and CDR2 YNFKEQ. CDR3 size: 16 residues. The sequenced sample was blood. This chain connects TRBV4-2 to TRBJ2-1; tentative D call: TRBD2 (6 bases). The receptor was derived from a man in his fifties or sixties in good health. The CDR3 region is CAFSPGGSHSRNEQFF. For the CDR3, the DNA is TGTGCCTTTTCCCCCGGGGGATCACACTCCCGCAATGAGCAGTTCTTC.